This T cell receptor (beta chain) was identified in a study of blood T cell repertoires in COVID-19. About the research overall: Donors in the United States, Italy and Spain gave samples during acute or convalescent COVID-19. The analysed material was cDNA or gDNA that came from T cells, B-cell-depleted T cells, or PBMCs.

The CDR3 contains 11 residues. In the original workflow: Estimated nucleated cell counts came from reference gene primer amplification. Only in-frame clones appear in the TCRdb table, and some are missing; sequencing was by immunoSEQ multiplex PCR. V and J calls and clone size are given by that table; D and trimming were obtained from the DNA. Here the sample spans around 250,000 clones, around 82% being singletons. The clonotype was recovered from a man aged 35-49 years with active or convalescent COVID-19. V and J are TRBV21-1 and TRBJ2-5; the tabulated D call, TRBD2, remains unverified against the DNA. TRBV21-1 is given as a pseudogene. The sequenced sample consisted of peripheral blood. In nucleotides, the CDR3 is TGTGCCAGCAGCCGTAAGCGCGCCCAGTACTTC. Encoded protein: CASSRKRAQYF.